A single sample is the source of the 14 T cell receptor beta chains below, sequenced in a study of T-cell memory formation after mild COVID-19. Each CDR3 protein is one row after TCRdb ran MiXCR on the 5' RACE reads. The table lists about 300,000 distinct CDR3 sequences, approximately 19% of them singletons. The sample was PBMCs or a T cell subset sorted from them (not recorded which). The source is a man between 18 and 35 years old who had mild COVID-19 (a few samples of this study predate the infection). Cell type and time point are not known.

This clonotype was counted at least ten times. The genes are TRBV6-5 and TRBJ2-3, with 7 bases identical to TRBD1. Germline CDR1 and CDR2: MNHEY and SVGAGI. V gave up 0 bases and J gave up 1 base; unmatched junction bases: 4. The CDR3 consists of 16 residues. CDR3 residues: CASSYSTGSGTDTQYF. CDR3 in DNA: TGTGCCAGCAGTTACTCGACAGGGAGTGGCACAGATACGCAGTATTTT.

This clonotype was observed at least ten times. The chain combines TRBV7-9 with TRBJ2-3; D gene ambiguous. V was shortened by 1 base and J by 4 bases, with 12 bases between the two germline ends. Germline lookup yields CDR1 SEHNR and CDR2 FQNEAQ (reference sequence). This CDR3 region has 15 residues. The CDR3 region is CASSLVVIGPDTQYF. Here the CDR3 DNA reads TGTGCCAGCAGCTTAGTAGTTATTGGCCCAGATACGCAGTATTTT.

CDR3 in amino acids: CASSSNGGYNQPQHF. CDR3 DNA: TGTGCCAGCAGCTCGAACGGGGGGTACAATCAGCCCCAGCATTTT. This chain connects TRBV5-6 to TRBJ1-5, with D perhaps matching TRBD1 (5 bases). The CDR3 runs to 15 residues. Trimming took off 3 bases at V and 3 bases at J, with 13 bases between the two ends. Germline V lookup: CDR1 SGHDT, CDR2 YYEEEE.

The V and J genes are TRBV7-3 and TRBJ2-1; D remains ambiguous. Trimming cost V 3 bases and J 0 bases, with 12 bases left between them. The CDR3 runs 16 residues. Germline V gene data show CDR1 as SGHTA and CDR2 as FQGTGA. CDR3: CASSLNGGFSYNEQFF. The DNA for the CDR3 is TGTGCCAGCAGCTTGAACGGTGGCTTCTCCTACAATGAGCAGTTCTTC. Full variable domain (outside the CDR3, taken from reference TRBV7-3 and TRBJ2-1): GAGVSQTPSNKVTEKGKYVELRCDPISGHTALYWYRQSLGQGPEFLIYFQGTGAADDSGLPNDRFFAVRPEGSVSTLKIQRTERGDSAVYLCASSLNGGFSYNEQFFGPGTRLTVL.

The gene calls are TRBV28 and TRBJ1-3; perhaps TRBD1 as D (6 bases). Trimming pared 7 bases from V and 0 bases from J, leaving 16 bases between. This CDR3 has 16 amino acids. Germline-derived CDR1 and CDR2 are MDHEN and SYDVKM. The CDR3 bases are TGTGCCAGCATCAAGGGGGGCCAGTTCTCTGGAAACACCATATATTTT. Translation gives CASIKGGQFSGNTIYF.

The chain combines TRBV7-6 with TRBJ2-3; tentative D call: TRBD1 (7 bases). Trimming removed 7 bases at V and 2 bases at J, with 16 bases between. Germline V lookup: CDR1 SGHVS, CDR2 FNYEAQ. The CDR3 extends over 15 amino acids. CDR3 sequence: CASTQGGQPTDTQYF. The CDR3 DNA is TGTGCCAGCACCCAGGGGGGACAGCCCACAGATACGCAGTATTTT.

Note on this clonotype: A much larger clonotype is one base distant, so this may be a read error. This CDR3 reads CASSQEAAWTGGNEKLFF. CDR3 coding DNA: TGCGCCAGCAGCCAAGAAGCTGCCTGGACAGGGGGAAATGAAAAACTGTTTTTT. This rearrangement joins TRBV4-3 to TRBJ1-4, with 10 positions matching TRBD1. CDR3 size: 18 residues. The V and J ends lost 0 bases and 5 bases, in that order; junction bases with no gene match: 9. Germline V CDR1 and CDR2: LGHNA, YSLEER.

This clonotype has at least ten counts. The CDR3 is CASSSRIWGTQETQYF. CDR3 DNA sequence: TGTGCCAGCAGCTCCCGGATCTGGGGCACACAAGAGACCCAGTACTTC. The chain couples TRBV7-6 to TRBJ2-5; possible D gene TRBD1, 5 bases. V dropped 4 bases and J dropped 2 bases, with 17 bases sitting between them. The germline gives CDR1 SGHVS, CDR2 FNYEAQ. CDR3 length: 16 amino acids.

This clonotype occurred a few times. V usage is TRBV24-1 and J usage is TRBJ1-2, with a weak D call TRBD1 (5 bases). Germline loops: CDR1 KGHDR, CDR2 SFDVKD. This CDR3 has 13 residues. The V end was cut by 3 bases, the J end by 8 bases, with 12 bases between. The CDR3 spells CATSDRQGYGYTF. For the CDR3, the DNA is TGTGCCACCAGTGATCGTCAGGGCTACGGCTACACCTTC.

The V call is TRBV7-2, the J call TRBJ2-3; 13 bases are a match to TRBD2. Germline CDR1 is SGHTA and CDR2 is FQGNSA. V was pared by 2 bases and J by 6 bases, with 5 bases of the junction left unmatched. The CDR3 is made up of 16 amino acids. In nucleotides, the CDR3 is TGTGCCAGCAGCTTAACCGGGACTAGCGGGGTGGATACGCAGTATTTT. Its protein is CASSLTGTSGVDTQYF.

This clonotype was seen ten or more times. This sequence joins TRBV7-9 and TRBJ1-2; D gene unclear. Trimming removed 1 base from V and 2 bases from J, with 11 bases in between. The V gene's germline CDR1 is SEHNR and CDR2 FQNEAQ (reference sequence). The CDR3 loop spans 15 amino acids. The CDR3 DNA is TGTGCCAGCAGCTTAGATGCCCTACGGAACTATGGCTACACCTTC. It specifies CASSLDALRNYGYTF.

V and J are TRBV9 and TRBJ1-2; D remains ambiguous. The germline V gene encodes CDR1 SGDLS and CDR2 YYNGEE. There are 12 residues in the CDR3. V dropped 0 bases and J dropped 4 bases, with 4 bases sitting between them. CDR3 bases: TGTGCCAGCAGCGTAGGTCCCTATGGCTACACCTTC. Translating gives CASSVGPYGYTF.

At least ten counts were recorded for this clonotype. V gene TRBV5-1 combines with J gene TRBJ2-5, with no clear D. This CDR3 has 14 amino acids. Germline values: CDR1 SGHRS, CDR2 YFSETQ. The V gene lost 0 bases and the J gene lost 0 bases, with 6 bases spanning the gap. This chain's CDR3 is CASSLVGDQETQYF. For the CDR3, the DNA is TGCGCCAGCAGCTTGGTGGGTGACCAAGAGACCCAGTACTTC. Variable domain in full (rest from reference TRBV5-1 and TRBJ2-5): KAGVTQTPRYLIKTRGQQVTLSCSPISGHRSVSWYQQTPGQGLQFLFEYFSETQRNKGNFPGRFSGRQFSNSRSEMNVSTLELGDSALYLCASSLVGDQETQYFGPGTRLLVL.

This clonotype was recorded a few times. Here the CDR3 DNA reads TGTGCCAGCAGCTTACCGGGGTCAAACATTCAGTACTTC. Encoded protein: CASSLPGSNIQYF. This chain links TRBV7-2 with TRBJ2-4; weak D call: TRBD2 (5 bases). The length of the CDR3 is 13 residues. V lost 2 bases to trimming and J lost 6 bases, with 8 bases between them. Germline CDR1 SGHTA, CDR2 FQGNSA.